The entry below describes one TCR beta chain. This specimen belongs to a study of blood T cell repertoires in COVID-19. Libraries were prepared by immunoSEQ multiplex PCR; TCRdb keeps only in-frame clonotypes and omits some of them. The data hold hundreds of thousands of clones, with over 65% observed a single time. CDR1 and CDR2 (germline): LGHDT, YNNKEL (reference sequence). The CDR3 contains 15 residues. Trimming at V came to 0 bases and at J to 5 bases, leaving 5 bases not matched to a gene. The receptor comes from a woman aged 55 to 70 who had recovered from COVID-19. Input material: PBMCs or T cells enriched from blood (not recorded which). V is TRBV3-1 (or the pseudogene TRBV3-2) and J is TRBJ1-2; 8 bases are a match to TRBD1. Here the CDR3 DNA reads TGTGCCAGCAGCCAAGACCCCGGGACAGGATATGGCTACACCTTC. Translation: CASSQDPGTGYGYTF.